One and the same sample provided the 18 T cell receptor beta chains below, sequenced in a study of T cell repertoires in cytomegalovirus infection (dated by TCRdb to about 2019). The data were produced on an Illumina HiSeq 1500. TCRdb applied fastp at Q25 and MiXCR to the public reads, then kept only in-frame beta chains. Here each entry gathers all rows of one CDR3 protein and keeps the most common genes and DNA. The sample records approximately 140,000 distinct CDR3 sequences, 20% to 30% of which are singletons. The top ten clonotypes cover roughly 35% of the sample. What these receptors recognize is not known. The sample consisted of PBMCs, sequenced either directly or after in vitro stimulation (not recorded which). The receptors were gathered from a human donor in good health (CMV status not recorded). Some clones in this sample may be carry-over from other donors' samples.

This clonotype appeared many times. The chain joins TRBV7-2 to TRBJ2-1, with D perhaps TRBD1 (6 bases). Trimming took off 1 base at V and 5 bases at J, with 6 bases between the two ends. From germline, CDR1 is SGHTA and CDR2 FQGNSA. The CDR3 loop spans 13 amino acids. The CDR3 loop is CASSLGQDNEQFF. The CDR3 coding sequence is TGTGCCAGCAGCTTAGGACAGGACAATGAGCAGTTCTTC.

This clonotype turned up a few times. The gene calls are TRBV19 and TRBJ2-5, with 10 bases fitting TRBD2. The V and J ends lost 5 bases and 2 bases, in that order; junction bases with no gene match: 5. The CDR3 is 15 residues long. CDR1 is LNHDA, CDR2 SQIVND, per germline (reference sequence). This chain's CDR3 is CASSGLAERQETQYF. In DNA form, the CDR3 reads TGTGCCAGTAGTGGACTAGCGGAGCGGCAAGAGACCCAGTACTTC.

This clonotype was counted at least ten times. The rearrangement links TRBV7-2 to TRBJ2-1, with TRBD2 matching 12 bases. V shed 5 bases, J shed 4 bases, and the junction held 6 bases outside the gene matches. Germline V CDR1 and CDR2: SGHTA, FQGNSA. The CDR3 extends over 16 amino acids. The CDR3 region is CASSPRGLAGYNEQFF. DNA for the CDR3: TGTGCCAGCAGCCCCAGGGGACTAGCGGGTTACAATGAGCAGTTCTTC.

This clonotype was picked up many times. CDR3 coding DNA: TGTGCCATCAGTGAGTCAGCTGGGAATGAAAAACTGTTTTTT. It is translated as CAISESAGNEKLFF. V usage is TRBV10-3 and J usage is TRBJ1-4; D is uncertain. Germline CDR1 ENHRY, CDR2 SYGVKD. Trimming cost V 0 bases and J 5 bases, with 7 bases left between them. The CDR3 contains 14 residues.

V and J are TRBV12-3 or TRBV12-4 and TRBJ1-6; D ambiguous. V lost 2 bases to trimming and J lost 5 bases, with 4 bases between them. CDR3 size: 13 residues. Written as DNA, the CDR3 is TGTGCCAGCAGTTTATTGGATAATTCACCCCTCCACTTT. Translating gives CASSLLDNSPLHF.

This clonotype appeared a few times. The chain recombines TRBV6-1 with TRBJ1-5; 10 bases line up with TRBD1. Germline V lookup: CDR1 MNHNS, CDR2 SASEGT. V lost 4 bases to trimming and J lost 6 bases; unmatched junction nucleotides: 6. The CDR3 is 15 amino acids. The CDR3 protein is CASSVSRDRGQPQHF. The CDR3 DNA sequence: TGTGCCAGCAGTGTGTCCCGGGACAGGGGTCAGCCCCAGCATTTT.

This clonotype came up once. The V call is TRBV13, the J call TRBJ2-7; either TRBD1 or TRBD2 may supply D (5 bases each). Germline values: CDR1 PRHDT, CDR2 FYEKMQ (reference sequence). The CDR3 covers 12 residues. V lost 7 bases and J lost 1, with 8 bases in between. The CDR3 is CASTGRSYEQYF. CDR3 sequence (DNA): TGTGCCAGCACGGGGCGGTCCTACGAGCAGTACTTC.

The CDR3 bases are TGTGCCAGTAGTATATCACAGAGCAATCAGCCCCAGCATTTT. Its translation is CASSISQSNQPQHF. The rearrangement uses TRBV19 and TRBJ1-5; D unclear. This CDR3 contains 14 residues. Between the trimmed V and J ends, which lost 2 bases and 1 base, there was a span of 6 bases. Germline V gene sequence: CDR1 LNHDA, CDR2 SQIVND (reference sequence). The variable domain in full, completed from reference TRBV19 and TRBJ1-5, reads DGGITQSPKYLFRKEGQNVTLSCEQNLNHDAMYWYRQDPGQGLRLIYYSQIVNDFQKGDIAEGYSVSREKKESFPLTVTSAQKNPTAFYLCASSISQSNQPQHFGDGTRLSIL.

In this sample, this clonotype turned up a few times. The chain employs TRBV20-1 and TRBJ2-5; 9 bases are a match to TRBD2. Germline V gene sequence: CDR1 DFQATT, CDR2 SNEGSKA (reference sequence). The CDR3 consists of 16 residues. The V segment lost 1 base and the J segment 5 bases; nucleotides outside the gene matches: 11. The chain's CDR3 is CSARVLAGLGAETQYF. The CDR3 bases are TGCAGTGCTAGAGTACTAGCGGGCCTGGGCGCTGAGACCCAGTACTTC.

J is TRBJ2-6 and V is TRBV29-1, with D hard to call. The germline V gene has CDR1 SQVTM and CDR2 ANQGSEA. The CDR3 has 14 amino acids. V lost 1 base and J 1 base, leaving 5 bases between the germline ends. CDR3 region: CSVEVGSGANVLTF. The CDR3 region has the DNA TGCAGCGTTGAAGTTGGTTCTGGGGCCAACGTCCTGACTTTC.

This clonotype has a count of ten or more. The CDR3 coding sequence is TGTGCCAGCAGCTTAAATATAGACAGGGACTACTATGGCTACACCTTC. This codes for CASSLNIDRDYYGYTF. This chain links TRBV7-2 with TRBJ1-2; TRBD1 matches 7 bases. V trimming: 2 bases; J trimming: 3 bases; junction bases outside the gene matches: 9. Germline CDR1 reads SGHTA; CDR2 reads FQGNSA. The CDR3 spans 16 residues.

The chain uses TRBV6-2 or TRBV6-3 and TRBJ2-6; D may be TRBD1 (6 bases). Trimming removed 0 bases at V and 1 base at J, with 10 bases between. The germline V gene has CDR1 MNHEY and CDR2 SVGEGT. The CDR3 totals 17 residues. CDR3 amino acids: CASSYSGTPSGANVLTF. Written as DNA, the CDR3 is TGTGCCAGCAGTTACTCCGGGACACCTTCTGGGGCCAACGTCCTGACTTTC.

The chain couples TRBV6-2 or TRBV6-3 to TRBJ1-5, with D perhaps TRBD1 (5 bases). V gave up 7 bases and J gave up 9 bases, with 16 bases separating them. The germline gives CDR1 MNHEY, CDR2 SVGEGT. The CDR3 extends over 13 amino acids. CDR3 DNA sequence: TGTGCCAGCAAGGGGAGGGCCCCTTGGCCCCAGCATTTT. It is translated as CASKGRAPWPQHF.

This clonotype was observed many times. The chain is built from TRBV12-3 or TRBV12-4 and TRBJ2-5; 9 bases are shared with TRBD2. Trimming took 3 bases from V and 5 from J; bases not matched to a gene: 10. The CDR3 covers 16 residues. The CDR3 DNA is TGTGCCAGCAGTTTCGGCGGCGGGAGGGGGGGGGAGACCCAGTACTTC. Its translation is CASSFGGGRGGETQYF.

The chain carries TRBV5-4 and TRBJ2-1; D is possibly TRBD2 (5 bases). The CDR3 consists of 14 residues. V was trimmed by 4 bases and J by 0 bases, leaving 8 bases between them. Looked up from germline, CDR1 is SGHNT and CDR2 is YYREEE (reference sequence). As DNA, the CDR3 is TGTGCCAGCAGCCCGGAGGCCTCCTACAATGAGCAGTTCTTC. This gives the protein CASSPEASYNEQFF.

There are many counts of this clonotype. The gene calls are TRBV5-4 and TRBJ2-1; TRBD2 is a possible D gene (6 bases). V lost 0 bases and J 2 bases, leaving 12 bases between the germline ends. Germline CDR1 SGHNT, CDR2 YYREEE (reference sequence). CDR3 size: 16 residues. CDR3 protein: CASSLGGLGTYNEQFF. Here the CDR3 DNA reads TGTGCCAGCAGCTTGGGGGGACTGGGAACCTACAATGAGCAGTTCTTC.

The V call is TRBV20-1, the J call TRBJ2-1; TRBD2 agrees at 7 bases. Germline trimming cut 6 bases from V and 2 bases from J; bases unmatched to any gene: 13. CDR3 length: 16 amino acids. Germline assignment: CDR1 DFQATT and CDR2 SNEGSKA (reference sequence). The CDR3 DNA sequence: TGCAGTGCCGCGGGGGTCCAAGCGGGTACCTACAATGAGCAGTTCTTC. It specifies CSAAGVQAGTYNEQFF.

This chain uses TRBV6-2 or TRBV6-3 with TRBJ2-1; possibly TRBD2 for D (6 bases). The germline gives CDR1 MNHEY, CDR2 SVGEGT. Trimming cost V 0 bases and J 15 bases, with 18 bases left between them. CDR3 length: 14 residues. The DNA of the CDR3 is TGTGCCAGCAGTTACTCTTCCCACTCGGGAGAAGGGTTCTTC. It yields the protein CASSYSSHSGEGFF.